These T cell receptor beta chains were read from a single sample in a study of chemoradiotherapy in HPV16-positive cancers. Some clones are missing from TCRdb's copy, which holds only in-frame ones; the method was immunoSEQ multiplex PCR. The sample lists around 17,000 clones; roughly 89% were seen once. The starting material was blood, obtained from a patient who underwent chemoradiotherapy. These receptors were taken from a human donor with HPV-associated anogenital cancer. The CDR3 runs from the conserved cysteine through the conserved F or W. Fields, in order: clone size, D gene, V gene, J gene, CDR3 DNA, CDR3 protein. A D gene is named only where the DNA matches it firmly. Size tells how often a clone was seen (once, few, many) or the class of an expanded clone, and some rows leave it out.

>.|.|TRBV7-9|TRBJ1-2
TGTGCCAGCAGCTTAGTGGAGAACAACTATGGCTACACCTTC
CASSLVENNYGYTF
>.|.|TRBV30|TRBJ1-2
TGTGCCTGGAGTGTAGGGTTAGGGAATGGCTACACCTTC
CAWSVGLGNGYTF
>.|TRBD1|TRBV11-2|TRBJ1-4
TGTGCCAGCAGACCAATAGGGACAGTTACAACTAATGAAAAACTGTTTTTT
CASRPIGTVTTNEKLFF
>.|.|TRBV6-6|TRBJ1-2
TGTGCCAGCAGTTACGACAGTAACTATGGCTACACCTTC
CASSYDSNYGYTF
>.|TRBD1|TRBV6-1|TRBJ1-5
TGTGCCAGCAGTGTCGGGACAGGGGGCAGTCAGCCCCAGCATTTT
CASSVGTGGSQPQHF
>.|TRBD1|TRBV18|TRBJ2-1
TGTGCCAGCTCACCAAGAGGGGGCGATGAGCAGTTCTTC
CASSPRGGDEQFF
>.|.|TRBV19|TRBJ1-1
TGTGCCAGTAGTATTGACAGGAACACTGAAGCTTTCTTT
CASSIDRNTEAFF
>once|.|TRBV7-9|TRBJ2-1
TGTGCCAGCAGCCCTAGGGGGGGCAGCACCTACAATGAGCAGTTCTTC
CASSPRGGSTYNEQFF
>.|TRBD1|TRBV10-2|TRBJ1-3
TGCGCCAGCAGTGAGTCTGGGGACAGCGTCCGAAACACCATATATTTT
CASSESGDSVRNTIYF
>.|TRBD1|TRBV15|TRBJ1-2
TGTGCCACCAGCCCTCGAGGGGACAGAGAGCATGGCTACACCTTC
CATSPRGDREHGYTF
>.|TRBD1|TRBV13|TRBJ2-7
TGTGCCAGCAGCTTCATGGACAGGGGCCACGAGCAGTACTTC
CASSFMDRGHEQYF
>.|.|TRBV6-5|TRBJ2-3
TGTGCCAGCAGTTACGAGGACCCTAGGCGTGCAGATACGCAGTATTTT
CASSYEDPRRADTQYF
>.|.|TRBV14|TRBJ2-5
TGTGTCAGCAGCCAAGTAGCCATTACTTCGGAGACCCAGTACTTC
CVSSQVAITSETQYF
>.|TRBD2|TRBV19|TRBJ2-1
TGTGCCAGTAGTTCCGGGACTAGCGATTACAATGAGCAGTTCTTC
CASSSGTSDYNEQFF
>.|.|TRBV10-3|TRBJ1-5
TGTGCCATCAGGGACGACAGCCAATATCAGCCCCAGCATTTT
CAIRDDSQYQPQHF
>.|.|TRBV2|TRBJ2-7
TGTGCCAGCAAGGAGCAGGGGAAAGTCTACGAGCAGTACTTC
CASKEQGKVYEQYF
>.|.|TRBV2|TRBJ1-4
TGTGCCAGCTCGTCGAGGGAGCGAGCAACTAATGAAAAACTGTTTTTT
CASSSRERATNEKLFF
>.|TRBD1|TRBV6-5|TRBJ1-1
TGTGCCAGCGGGGATGGGGGACAGGTAACTGAAGCTTTCTTT
CASGDGGQVTEAFF
>.|TRBD2|TRBV27|TRBJ2-3
TGTGCCAGCAGTTCAGGACTAGCGGGGGCGACAGATACGCAGTATTTT
CASSSGLAGATDTQYF
>.|TRBD2|TRBV6-4|TRBJ2-2
TGTGCCAGCAGCCGGACTAGCGGGAGGGCGAAGGGCACCGGGGAGCTGTTTTTT
CASSRTSGRAKGTGELFF
>.|TRBD1|TRBV2|TRBJ1-4
TGTGCCAGCAGGGAGGGGGCGCGGAGTGAAAAACTGTTTTTT
CASREGARSEKLFF
>.|.|TRBV7-9|TRBJ2-3
TGTGCCAGCAGCCCCCTACAGAGCACAGATACGCAGTATTTT
CASSPLQSTDTQYF
>once|TRBD2|TRBV7-9|TRBJ2-1
TGTGCCAGCAGCTTAGCGGGAGGGCCCAACAATGAGCAGTTCTTC
CASSLAGGPNNEQFF
>.|.|TRBV5-6|TRBJ2-7
TGTGCCAGCAGCTTGGTCAGGCCCTACGAGCAGTACTTC
CASSLVRPYEQYF
>once|.|TRBV7-2|TRBJ1-6
TGTGCCAGCAGCTTCCCGGGTTCCTATAATTCACCCCTCCACTTT
CASSFPGSYNSPLHF
>.|TRBD1|TRBV5-1|TRBJ1-2
TGCGCCAGCAGCTTTTTACAGGGGGCTGAGGACTATGGCTACACCTTC
CASSFLQGAEDYGYTF
>.|TRBD1|TRBV14|TRBJ2-5
TGTGCCAGAGTCCTCGGGACAGGGAACTCCCCGGAACAAGAGACCCAGTACTTC
CARVLGTGNSPEQETQYF
>once|TRBD1|TRBV5-8|TRBJ2-4
TGTGCCAGCAGGACCCGGGACAGGGGCAACATTCAGTACTTC
CASRTRDRGNIQYF
>.|.|TRBV6-4|TRBJ1-2
TGTGCCAGCAGCCCCGGGGCACAGGGAGTCCTCGGCGATGGCTACACCTTC
CASSPGAQGVLGDGYTF
>.|TRBD1|TRBV2|TRBJ1-5
TGTGCCAGCAGGGGGCGGGACAGGGGCTTCGATCAGCCCCAGCATTTT
CASRGRDRGFDQPQHF
>.|TRBD1|TRBV6-6|TRBJ2-7
TGTGCCAGCAGTTACTCGGGACAGGGTTACGAGCAGTACTTC
CASSYSGQGYEQYF
>.|.|TRBV27|TRBJ1-1
TGTGCCAGCAGTTCCGCCTTCCAGAGGAACACTGAAGCTTTCTTT
CASSSAFQRNTEAFF
>.|.|TRBV25-1|TRBJ2-5
TGTGCCAGCAGTGAATATAATCGAGAGACCCAGTACTTC
CASSEYNRETQYF
>.|.|TRBV23-1|TRBJ2-7
TGCGCCAGCAGTCTAAGCCAGGGGAGATACGAGCAGTACTTC
CASSLSQGRYEQYF
>.|.|TRBV4-1|TRBJ2-5
TGCGCCAGCAGCCCCCCGGGCCCAGCCGAGACCCAGTACTTC
CASSPPGPAETQYF
>.|TRBD2|TRBV11-3|TRBJ2-2
TGTGCCAGCAGCTTGGCTACTAGCGGGAGCATCGCCGGGGAGCTGTTTTTT
CASSLATSGSIAGELFF
>.|.|TRBV2|TRBJ2-2
TGTGCCAGCAGTGGGCGGACAGCGGTGGGCACCGGGGAGCTGTTTTTT
CASSGRTAVGTGELFF
>.|.|TRBV5-6|TRBJ2-7
TGTGCCAGCAGCTTGGGCCCCGGCCTGGGCGAGCAGTACTTC
CASSLGPGLGEQYF
>.|TRBD1|TRBV28|TRBJ2-7
TGTGCCAGCAGTTTATTATTTCTCCGGGACAGGGTTTCCTACGAGCAGTACTTC
CASSLLFLRDRVSYEQYF
>.|.|TRBV28|TRBJ1-1
TGTGCCAGCAGTTCTCTAGGGACCCGGGACACTGAAGCTTTCTTT
CASSSLGTRDTEAFF
>.|TRBD2|TRBV27|TRBJ2-7
TGTGCCAGCAGTTTATCGTCAGCGGGAAGCTACGAGCAGTACTTC
CASSLSSAGSYEQYF
>.|.|TRBV18|TRBJ2-7
TGTGCCAGCTCATCGAGCTCCTACGAGCAGTACTTC
CASSSSSYEQYF
>.|.|TRBV28|TRBJ1-1
TGTGCCAGCGAGGGGAACACTGAAGCTTTCTTT
CASEGNTEAFF
>.|TRBD1|TRBV7-6|TRBJ2-3
TGTGCCAGCAGCCCCCGGGGACAGACCTTAGGCTCTAGCAGTAGCACAGATACGCAGTATTTT
CASSPRGQTLGSSSSTDTQYF
>.|TRBD2|TRBV7-2|TRBJ2-3
TGTGCCAGCAGCTTAGGAGCCGCTAGCGGGGGGGCGGATACGCAGTATTTT
CASSLGAASGGADTQYF
>once|TRBD2|TRBV2|TRBJ2-3
TGTGCCAGCAGTGAAATCCGGACTAGGCGCATTACGCAGTATTTT
CASSEIRTRRITQYF
>.|.|TRBV11-2|TRBJ2-7
TGTGCCAGCAGCCCCCTTGTACTGGGGGTCGAGCAGTACTTC
CASSPLVLGVEQYF
>.|TRBD2|TRBV7-6|TRBJ2-2
TGTGCCAGCAGCTTACCCCAGATCAATAGCGGGAGCTGGACCGGGGAGCTGTTTTTT
CASSLPQINSGSWTGELFF
>.|.|TRBV11-2|TRBJ2-1
TGTGCCAGCAGCTTTGCCCTAGGGGGAAATGAGCAGTTCTTC
CASSFALGGNEQFF
>.|TRBD1|TRBV6-1|TRBJ1-1
TGTGCCAGCAGTGAACGACAGGGTGGCTCTGAAGCTTTCTTT
CASSERQGGSEAFF
>.|.|TRBV4-1|TRBJ2-3
TGCGCCAGCAGCCAAGAGAGGGGGGGAGCAGATACGCAGTATTTT
CASSQERGGADTQYF
>.|TRBD1|TRBV19|TRBJ2-7
TGTGCCACCCAGGACAGGCCAACCTACGAGCAGTACTTC
CATQDRPTYEQYF
>.|.|TRBV11-2|TRBJ1-1
TGTGCCAGCAGCTTAGGCCAGCTTAACACTGAAGCTTTCTTT
CASSLGQLNTEAFF